This T cell receptor (beta chain) was captured in a study of neoadjuvant anti-PD-1 for oral cavity cancer. Study as a whole: Patients without progression got a fourth dose around day 43.

TCRdb's copy holds only in-frame clones and misses some; the assay was immunoSEQ multiplex PCR. The table includes fewer than 10,000 clones, less than 70% detected once. Study-wide points: Only a few patients per response group were TCR-analyzed; validation needed.

Documented time point: after neoadjuvant nivolumab, at surgical resection. Patients had HPV-negative, locally advanced oral cavity squamous cell carcinoma. Germline CDR1 is SQVTM and CDR2 is ANQGSEA. The V gene end was trimmed by 4 bases and the J gene end by 0 bases; junction bases not matched to a gene: 5. The CDR3 loop spans 14 amino acids. For this clone: What it binds is unknown.

The source material was PBMCs, sampled after nivolumab (anti-PD-1) treatment. The sequence was obtained from a person aged 40 to 85 with oral cavity squamous cell carcinoma. The V and J genes are TRBV29-1 and TRBJ1-1, with 7 bases that match TRBD1. CDR3 protein: CSVGGTVMNTEAFF. The CDR3 DNA is TGCAGCGTTGGGGGGACAGTCATGAACACTGAAGCTTTCTTT.